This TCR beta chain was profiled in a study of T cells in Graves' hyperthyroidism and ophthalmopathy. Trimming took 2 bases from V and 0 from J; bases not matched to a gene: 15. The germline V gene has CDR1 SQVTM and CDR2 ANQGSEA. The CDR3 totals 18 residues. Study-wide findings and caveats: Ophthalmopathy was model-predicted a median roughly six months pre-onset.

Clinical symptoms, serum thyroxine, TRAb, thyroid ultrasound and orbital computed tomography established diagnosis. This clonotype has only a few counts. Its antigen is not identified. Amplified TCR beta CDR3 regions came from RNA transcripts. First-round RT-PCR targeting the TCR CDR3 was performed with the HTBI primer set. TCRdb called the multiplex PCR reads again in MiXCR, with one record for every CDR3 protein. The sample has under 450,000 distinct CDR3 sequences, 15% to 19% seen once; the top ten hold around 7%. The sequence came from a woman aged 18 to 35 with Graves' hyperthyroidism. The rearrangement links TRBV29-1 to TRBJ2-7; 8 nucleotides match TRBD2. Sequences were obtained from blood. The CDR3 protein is CSVEISICWRGASYEQYF. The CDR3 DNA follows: TGCAGCGTTGAAATATCCATTTGTTGGCGGGGGGCCTCCTACGAGCAGTACTTC.